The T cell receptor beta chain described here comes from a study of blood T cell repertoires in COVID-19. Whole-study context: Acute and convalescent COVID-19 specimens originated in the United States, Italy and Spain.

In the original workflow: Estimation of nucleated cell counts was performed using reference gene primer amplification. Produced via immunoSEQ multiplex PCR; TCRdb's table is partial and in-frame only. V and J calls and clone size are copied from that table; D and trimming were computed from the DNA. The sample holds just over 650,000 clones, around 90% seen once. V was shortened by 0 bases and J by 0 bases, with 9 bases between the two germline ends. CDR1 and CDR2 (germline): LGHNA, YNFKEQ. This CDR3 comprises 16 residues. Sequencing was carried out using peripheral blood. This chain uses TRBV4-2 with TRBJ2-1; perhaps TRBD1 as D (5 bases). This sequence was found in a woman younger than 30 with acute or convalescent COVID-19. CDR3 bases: TGTGCCAGCAGCCAAGAGGTACAGGACTCCTACAATGAGCAGTTCTTC. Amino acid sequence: CASSQEVQDSYNEQFF.